A selection of T cell receptor beta chains follows, all from one sample in a study of blood T cells in healthy people across ages. Using its own MiXCR run on the 5' RACE reads, TCRdb lists one record per CDR3 protein. Among about 1 million distinct CDR3 sequences listed, 35% to 50% were seen once. The sample was blood. All receptors derive from a woman aged 60-70 years in good health. Each CDR3 is given with its conserved first and last residue. The D gene is left open where the match is weak. The size entry is marked missing in some rows and otherwise reads once, few, many or a size class.

v_gene	j_gene	d_gene	abundance	CDR3nt	CDR3aa
TRBV29-1	TRBJ2-3	.	.	TGCAGCGTCGCTGGGGAGTCTAGCACAGATACGCAGTATTTT	CSVAGESSTDTQYF
TRBV9	TRBJ1-1	.	few	TGTGCCAGCAGCGCTACCGGACGGGCGGGAACTGAAGCTTTCTTT	CASSATGRAGTEAFF
TRBV5-5	TRBJ1-5	.	few	TGTGCCAGCAGCTTGGATTTAGGACAGCGAAACAATCAGCCCCAGCATTTT	CASSLDLGQRNNQPQHF
TRBV28	TRBJ2-7	TRBD1	.	TGTGCCAGCAGTACCACGGGGACAGGGGTTTCCTACGAGCAGTACTTC	CASSTTGTGVSYEQYF
TRBV6-5	TRBJ1-2	.	.	TGTGCCAGCAGTTACGGCGGGTACTATGGCTACACCTTC	CASSYGGYYGYTF
TRBV24-1	TRBJ2-2	.	.	TGTGCCACCAGTGGAGGCAGAAACACCGGGGAGCTGTTTTTT	CATSGGRNTGELFF
TRBV6-1	TRBJ1-4	.	.	TGTGCCAGCAGTGAATCACGATCTAATGAAAAACTGTTTTTT	CASSESRSNEKLFF
TRBV5-1	TRBJ1-2	TRBD1	.	TGCGCCAGCAGCTCCGGGACAGGGGAGGATGGCTACACCTTC	CASSSGTGEDGYTF
TRBV14	TRBJ2-5	.	.	TGTGCCAGCAGTCAAGTGCCTCCCGAAGAGACCCAGTACTTC	CASSQVPPEETQYF
TRBV9	TRBJ2-7	TRBD1	.	TGTGCCAGCAGCGTCGGACAGGGGACCTACAATGAGCAGTACTTC	CASSVGQGTYNEQYF
TRBV6-2/TRBV6-3	TRBJ2-5	.	.	TGTGCCAGCAGTGGGCGGTTATACCAAGAGACCCAGTACTTC	CASSGRLYQETQYF
TRBV20-1	TRBJ1-5	.	.	TGCAGTGCTAGAGTGGCAGAGGGCAATCAGCCCCAGCATTTT	CSARVAEGNQPQHF
TRBV4-1	TRBJ2-4	.	.	TGCGCCAGCAGCCAAGACGGGATAGGGTTGGGCAAAAACATTCAGTACTTC	CASSQDGIGLGKNIQYF
TRBV24-1	TRBJ2-7	.	.	TGTGCCACCAGCGGGGTGGATTACGAGCAGTACTTC	CATSGVDYEQYF
TRBV5-6	TRBJ2-5	.	few	TGTGCCAGCAGCGCAACCGGGACCCAAGAGACCCAGTACTTC	CASSATGTQETQYF
TRBV6-5	TRBJ2-7	TRBD2	.	TGTGCCAGCAGTTACGGCGGGAGCACCTCCTACGAGCAGTACTTC	CASSYGGSTSYEQYF
TRBV5-6	TRBJ2-1	.	.	TGTGCCAGCAGCTCGGGCAGTACAATGTATGAGCAGTTCTTC	CASSSGSTMYEQFF
TRBV20-1	TRBJ2-7	.	.	TGCGGTGCTAGACCTCTGACTGCCCGAGCCTACGAGCAGTACTTC	CGARPLTARAYEQYF
TRBV7-9	TRBJ1-1	.	once	TGTGCCAGCAGCCCCGTGGCAGGGCCCATGAACACTGAAGCTTTCTTT	CASSPVAGPMNTEAFF
TRBV5-1	TRBJ2-6	.	few	TGCGCCAGCAGCTTGGGCCAGGGGACGGGCGTCCTGACTTTC	CASSLGQGTGVLTF
TRBV5-1	TRBJ2-7	TRBD1	.	TGCGCCAGCAGCCGCGACAGGGGGGCCGTTTACGAGCAGTACTTC	CASSRDRGAVYEQYF
TRBV7-8	TRBJ2-3	.	.	TGTGCCAGCAGCTCATTGCCGTCAGATACGCAGTATTTT	CASSSLPSDTQYF
TRBV7-9	TRBJ2-1	TRBD2	.	TGTGCCAGCAGCCGACTGGGACTAGCGGACAATGAGCAGTTCTTC	CASSRLGLADNEQFF
TRBV10-3	TRBJ2-2	TRBD2	.	TGTGCCATCAGTGAGGTAGCGGGAGCGGACACCGGGGAGCTGTTTTTT	CAISEVAGADTGELFF
TRBV6-5	TRBJ2-5	TRBD1	few	TGTGCCAGCACCTTGACCGGGACAGGGGCCTTAGAGCAGTACTTC	CASTLTGTGALEQYF
TRBV12-3/TRBV12-4	TRBJ2-3	TRBD2	.	TGTGCCTGCACCCGGTGGACTAGCGGGAGGAAGGGCACAGATACGCAGTATTTT	CACTRWTSGRKGTDTQYF
TRBV12-3/TRBV12-4	TRBJ2-3	TRBD2	.	TGTGCCAGCAGCCCAAGGACTAGCGGAGCGAGCGCAGATACGCAGTATTTT	CASSPRTSGASADTQYF
TRBV6-6	TRBJ1-5	.	.	TGTGCCAGCAGTTACTCCCGGAGGGGCGGCAATCAGCCCCAGCATTTT	CASSYSRRGGNQPQHF
TRBV3-1	TRBJ2-5	.	.	TGTGCCAGCAGCCAACCAGACGGATGGGTAGAGACCCAGTACTTC	CASSQPDGWVETQYF
TRBV20-1	TRBJ2-1	.	once	TGCAGTACTAGATATAACAATGAGCAGTTCTTC	CSTRYNNEQFF
TRBV2	TRBJ1-5	.	.	TGTGCCAGCACCGGGGGAGACAGCAATCAGCCCCAGCATTTT	CASTGGDSNQPQHF
TRBV7-8	TRBJ2-1	TRBD2	.	TGTGCCAGCAGCCCAATCGAGGGGACTAGCGGGAGGTTGGATGAGCAGTTCTTC	CASSPIEGTSGRLDEQFF
TRBV20-1	TRBJ2-7	TRBD1	.	TGCAGTGCTAGTCCCGACAACCTCGGGACAGGTGAAAGCGAGCAGTACTTC	CSASPDNLGTGESEQYF
TRBV27	TRBJ2-5	TRBD1	.	TGTACCAGCAGCCCCACCCCTGGGGGACAGAAGTACTTC	CTSSPTPGGQKYF
TRBV11-1	TRBJ1-6	TRBD1	.	TGTGCCAGCAGTACGACAGGGGATGGAACACCCCCCCACTTT	CASSTTGDGTPPHF
TRBV6-2/TRBV6-3	TRBJ2-7	.	.	TGTGCCAGCAGCCAATGGGTGTCCTACGAGCAGTACTTC	CASSQWVSYEQYF
TRBV5-1	TRBJ2-7	.	.	TGCGCCAGCAGCTTGGATCAGACTCCTCTTTACGAGCAGTACTTC	CASSLDQTPLYEQYF
TRBV12-3/TRBV12-4	TRBJ2-7	.	many	TGTGCCAGCAGTTTGGCAGGGGTTGAGCAGTACTTC	CASSLAGVEQYF
TRBV12-3/TRBV12-4	TRBJ2-3	.	.	TGTGCCACCCTGGGGAGGGGGCCAGATACGCAGTATTTT	CATLGRGPDTQYF
TRBV29-1	TRBJ2-1	TRBD2	.	TGCAGCGTTGTAGGGACTAGCGGGAACTACAATGAGCAGTTCTTC	CSVVGTSGNYNEQFF
TRBV7-6	TRBJ2-7	TRBD2	.	TGTGCCAGCAGCCTAGGAGCGGGAGGGCCTGGCGAGCAGTACTTC	CASSLGAGGPGEQYF
TRBV5-1	TRBJ2-5	TRBD1	few	TGCGCCAGCACCAGACAGGGTACCCCTCTGGGTGAGCAGTACTTC	CASTRQGTPLGEQYF
TRBV20-1	TRBJ2-7	.	.	TGCAGTGCTTTCTATCCCCGGGACGGCCACTACGAGCAGTACTTC	CSAFYPRDGHYEQYF
TRBV7-8	TRBJ2-3	.	.	TGTGCCAGCAGCTCCCCCGGGCAGGGAGCGGAAGATACGCAGTATTTT	CASSSPGQGAEDTQYF
TRBV28	TRBJ2-5	TRBD2	few	TGTGCCAGCAGTTTACAGTCGGGGCTAGCGGACAAAGAGACCCAGTACTTC	CASSLQSGLADKETQYF
TRBV5-6	TRBJ1-2	TRBD1	few	TGTGCCAGCAGCTTGCCTCGGGACAGGGGCCGACCCTATGGCTACACCTTC	CASSLPRDRGRPYGYTF
TRBV20-1	TRBJ2-3	TRBD2	few	TGCAGTGCTACGGGACTACTGGCGCGCACAGATACGCAGTATTTT	CSATGLLARTDTQYF
TRBV5-1	TRBJ2-7	.	.	TGCGCCAGCGGGACGGACAGAGTCTCCTACGAGCAGTACTTC	CASGTDRVSYEQYF
TRBV11-2	TRBJ2-1	.	.	TGTGCCAGCAGCTTAAGGGATGAATCGGGACTCTTACCGAGCTCCTACAGTGAGCAGTTCTTC	CASSLRDESGLLPSSYSEQFF